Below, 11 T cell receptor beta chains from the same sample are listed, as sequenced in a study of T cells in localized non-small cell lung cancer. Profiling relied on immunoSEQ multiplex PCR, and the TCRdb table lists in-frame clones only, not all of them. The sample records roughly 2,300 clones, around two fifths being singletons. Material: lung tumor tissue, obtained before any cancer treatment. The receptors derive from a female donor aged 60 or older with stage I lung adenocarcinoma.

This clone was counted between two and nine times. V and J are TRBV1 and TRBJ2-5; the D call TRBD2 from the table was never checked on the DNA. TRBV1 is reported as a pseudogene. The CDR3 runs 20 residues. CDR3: CASSQDLRTSGRAGEETQYF. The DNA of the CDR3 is TGCGCCAGCAGCCAAGATCTGAGGACTAGCGGGAGGGCCGGGGAAGAGACTCAGTACTTC.

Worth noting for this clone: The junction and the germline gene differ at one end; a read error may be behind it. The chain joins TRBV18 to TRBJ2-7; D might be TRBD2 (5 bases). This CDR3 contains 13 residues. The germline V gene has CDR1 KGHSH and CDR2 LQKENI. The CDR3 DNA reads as TGTGCCAGCTCCCCACGCGAGTCGGGGGAGCAGTACTTC. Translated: CASSPRESGEQYF.

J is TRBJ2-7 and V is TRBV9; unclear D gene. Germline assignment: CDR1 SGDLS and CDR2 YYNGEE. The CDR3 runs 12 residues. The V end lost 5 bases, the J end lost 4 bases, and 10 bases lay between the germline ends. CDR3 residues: CASSLWGYEQYF. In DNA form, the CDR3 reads TGTGCCAGCAGTTTATGGGGTTACGAGCAGTACTTC. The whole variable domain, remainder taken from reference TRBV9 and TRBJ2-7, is DSGVTQTPKHLITATGQRVTLRCSPRSGDLSVYWYQQSLDQGLQFLIQYYNGEERAKGNILERFSAQQFPDLHSELNLSSLELGDSALYFCASSLWGYEQYFGPGTRLTVT.

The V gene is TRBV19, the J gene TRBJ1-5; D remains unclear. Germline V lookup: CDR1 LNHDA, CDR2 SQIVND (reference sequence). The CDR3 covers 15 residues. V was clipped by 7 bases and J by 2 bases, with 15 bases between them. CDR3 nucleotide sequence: TGTGCCAGTAAGACAACTGGGTTGGGCAATCAGCCCCAGCATTTT. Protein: CASKTTGLGNQPQHF.

CDR3 coding DNA: TGTGCCAGCAGTCCCAACGGTGGCGGGAGGGCCGCCTACGAGCAGTACTTC. This sequence encodes CASSPNGGGRAAYEQYF. The chain has TRBV28 and TRBJ2-7; TRBD2 aligns across 9 bases. J gave up 2 bases and V 5 bases, and 13 bases lay outside the gene matches. This CDR3 is 17 amino acids long. CDR1 is MDHEN, CDR2 SYDVKM, per germline.

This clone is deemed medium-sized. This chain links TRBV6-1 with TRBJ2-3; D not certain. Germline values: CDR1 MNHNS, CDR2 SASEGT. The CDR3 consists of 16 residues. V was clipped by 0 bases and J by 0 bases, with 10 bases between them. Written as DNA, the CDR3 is TGTGCCAGCAGTGAAGCGGTCGGATCTAGCACAGATACGCAGTATTTT. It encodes CASSEAVGSSTDTQYF.

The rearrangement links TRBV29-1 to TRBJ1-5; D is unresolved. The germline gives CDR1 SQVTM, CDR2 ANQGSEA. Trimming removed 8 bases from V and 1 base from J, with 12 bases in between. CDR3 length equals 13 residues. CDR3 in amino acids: CSTRTGSNQPQHF. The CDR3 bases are TGCAGCACCAGAACGGGGAGCAATCAGCCCCAGCATTTT.

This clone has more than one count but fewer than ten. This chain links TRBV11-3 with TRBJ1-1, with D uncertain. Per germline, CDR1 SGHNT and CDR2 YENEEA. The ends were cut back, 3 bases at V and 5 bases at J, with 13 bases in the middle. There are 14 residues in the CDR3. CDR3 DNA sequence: TGTGCCAGCAGCTTGATTGATCTAGTGACTGAAGCTTTCTTT. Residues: CASSLIDLVTEAFF.

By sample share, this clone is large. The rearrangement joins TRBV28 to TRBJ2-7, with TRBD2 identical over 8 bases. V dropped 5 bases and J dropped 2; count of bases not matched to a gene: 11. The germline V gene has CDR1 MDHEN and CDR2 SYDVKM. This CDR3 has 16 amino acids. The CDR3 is CASSPRGGSLAYEQYF. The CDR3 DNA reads TGTGCCAGCAGTCCCCGGGGGGGGAGTCTCGCCTACGAGCAGTACTTC.

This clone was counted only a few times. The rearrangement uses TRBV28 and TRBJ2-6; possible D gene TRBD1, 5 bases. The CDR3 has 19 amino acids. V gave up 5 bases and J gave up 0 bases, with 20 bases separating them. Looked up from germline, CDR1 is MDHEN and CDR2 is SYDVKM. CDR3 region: CASSTLVVRGSSGANVLTF. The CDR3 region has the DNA TGTGCCAGCAGTACCCTAGTCGTAAGGGGCAGCTCTGGGGCCAACGTCCTGACTTTC.

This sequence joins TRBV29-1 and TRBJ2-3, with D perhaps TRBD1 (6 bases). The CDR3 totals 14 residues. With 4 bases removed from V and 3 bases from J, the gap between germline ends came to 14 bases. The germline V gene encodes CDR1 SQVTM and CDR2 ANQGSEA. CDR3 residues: CSVAGRRGTDTQYF. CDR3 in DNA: TGCAGCGTTGCTGGGCGCAGGGGTACAGATACGCAGTATTTT.